This note documents a single TCR beta chain sequence. Its specificity is unknown. This sample is drawn from a study of T cells in localized non-small cell lung cancer. Findings and limits, study-wide: The study linked higher blood T cell density to longer overall survival. The tumor had only one region sequenced, so heterogeneity remains possible. Uninvolved adjacent lung showed peak T cell clonality, exceeding tumor.

CDR3 length: 14 amino acids. The germline gives CDR1 SGHRS, CDR2 YFSETQ. Trimming took off 0 bases at V and 2 bases at J, with 9 bases between the two ends. Repertoires were generated with immunoSEQ multiplex PCR, while TCRdb's copy carries only in-frame clones and drops some. The sample has under 11,000 clones, around 30% seen once. This chain links TRBV5-1 with TRBJ2-7; perhaps TRBD1 as D (5 bases). Specimen: lung tumor tissue, collected before any cancer treatment. This clonotype was obtained from a man aged 40 to 70 with stage I lung adenocarcinoma. This CDR3 is CASSLVVGAYEQYF. In DNA, the CDR3 is TGCGCCAGCAGCTTGGTTGTAGGGGCCTACGAGCAGTACTTC.